The 21 T cell receptor beta chains reported below all come from one sample, sequenced in a study of T cells after yellow fever vaccination (dated by TCRdb to between 2019 and 2020). Interpreted using the paper, the treatment or condition label stands for: live attenuated yellow fever vaccine strain. Library creation used 5' RACE. The sequencer listed for this sample is Illumina NovaSeq 6000. TCRdb's own reprocessing of the public reads used fastp at Q25 and MiXCR and kept productive beta chains. Each record represents a unique CDR3 protein, reported with the most common genes and DNA among its rows. The sample includes around 310,000 distinct CDR3 sequences, with 3% to 4.5% observed a single time. The biggest ten clones account for around 24% of the sample. Sequenced material: PBMCs, taken 5 days after the yellow fever booster vaccination. These receptors all come from a man younger than 35 who received the YFV17D yellow fever vaccine.

The sample holds many counts of this clonotype. V is TRBV7-9 and J is TRBJ2-3, with D hard to call. Trimming cost V 0 bases and J 2 bases, with 6 bases left between them. CDR3 length: 14 residues. From germline, CDR1 is SEHNR and CDR2 FQNEAQ (reference sequence). CDR3 in DNA: TGTGCCAGCAGCTTAGCGGAGATCACAGATACGCAGTATTTT. It encodes CASSLAEITDTQYF.

The chain links TRBV7-2 to TRBJ2-7; no clear D. The CDR3 loop spans 14 amino acids. CDR1 and CDR2 from the germline V gene are SGHTA and FQGNSA. With 0 bases removed from V and 3 bases from J, the gap between germline ends came to 9 bases. The DNA for the CDR3 is TGTGCCAGCAGCTTAGCGGCGTTAGTCTACGAGCAGTACGTC. It codes for CASSLAALVYEQYV.

The rearrangement links TRBV10-3 to TRBJ1-3; TRBD1 is a possible D gene (5 bases). The V gene lost 10 bases and the J gene lost 0 bases, with 16 bases spanning the gap. The CDR3 is 15 residues long. The germline V gene encodes CDR1 ENHRY and CDR2 SYGVKD. The CDR3 region is CASGQGELSGNTIYF. CDR3 DNA sequence: TGTGCCAGCGGCCAGGGTGAGCTCTCTGGAAACACCATATATTTT.

This clonotype has at least ten counts. V and J are TRBV18 and TRBJ2-3, with no clear D. The CDR3 spans 14 residues. CDR1 is KGHSH, CDR2 LQKENI, per germline. V dropped 3 bases and J dropped 0 bases, with 7 bases sitting between them. This CDR3 reads CASSPPSSTDTQYF. The CDR3 bases are TGTGCCAGCTCACCGCCGTCTAGCACAGATACGCAGTATTTT.

This clonotype has only a few counts. CDR3 amino acids: CASTSPDRGQETQYF. The CDR3 DNA follows: TGTGCCAGCACCTCACCAGACAGGGGTCAAGAGACCCAGTACTTC. The J gene is TRBJ2-5, the V gene TRBV6-1, with 8 bases lining up with TRBD1. Looked up from germline, CDR1 is MNHNS and CDR2 is SASEGT. V gave up 7 bases and J gave up 2 bases; unmatched junction bases: 9. The length of the CDR3 is 15 residues.

The chain couples TRBV20-1 to TRBJ1-5; TRBD1 might be the D (5 bases). This CDR3 is 13 amino acids long. Germline V gene data show CDR1 as DFQATT and CDR2 as SNEGSKA (reference sequence). V shed 0 bases and J shed 4 bases, with 7 bases lying between them. In DNA, the CDR3 is TGCAGTGCTAGAGAGGCAGGGAATCAGCCCCAGCATTTT. It is translated as CSAREAGNQPQHF.

There are many counts of this clonotype. The chain employs TRBV12-3 or TRBV12-4 and TRBJ2-3, with 9 bases that match TRBD1. The ends lost 7 bases at V and 2 bases at J; junction bases unmatched: 7. This CDR3 is 15 amino acids long. In DNA form, the CDR3 reads TGTGCCAGCACCCTGACAGGGGGTTCCACAGATACGCAGTATTTT. Its protein is CASTLTGGSTDTQYF.

The chain combines TRBV9 with TRBJ2-5, with 7 bases matching TRBD1. The length of the CDR3 is 17 residues. Germline V gene lookup returns CDR1 SGDLS and CDR2 YYNGEE. V dropped 0 bases and J dropped 1; count of bases not matched to a gene: 9. The CDR3: CASSVGGQALPQETQYF. CDR3 nucleotide sequence: TGTGCCAGCAGCGTAGGTGGACAGGCCCTCCCCCAAGAGACCCAGTACTTC.

This chain connects TRBV10-3 to TRBJ1-5; 8 bases fit TRBD1. Per germline, CDR1 ENHRY and CDR2 SYGVKD. There are 15 residues in the CDR3. J lost 5 bases, V lost 4 bases, and 7 bases had no gene match. This chain's CDR3 is CAISGTGNMDQPQHF. For the CDR3, the DNA is TGTGCCATCAGTGGGACAGGGAATATGGATCAGCCCCAGCATTTT.

The chain employs TRBV6-5 and TRBJ1-1; TRBD1 might be the D (5 bases). This CDR3 is built from 14 residues. V lost 2 bases, J lost 11 bases, and 18 bases lay in between. The germline CDR1 and CDR2 sequences are MNHEY and SVGAGI. The CDR3 DNA is TGTGCCAGCAGTTACACTCTGAAGGGACCGACGGCTTTCTTT. Translated: CASSYTLKGPTAFF.

This clonotype was observed at least ten times. The chain links TRBV7-2 to TRBJ2-5; D is possibly TRBD1 (5 bases). V was clipped by 5 bases and J by 5 bases, with 9 bases between them. There are 12 residues in the CDR3. Germline V gives CDR1 SGHTA, CDR2 FQGNSA. The CDR3 protein is CASSPNRETQYF. The CDR3, as DNA: TGTGCCAGCAGCCCGAACAGGGAGACCCAGTACTTC.

This clonotype has just a few counts. The chain joins TRBV20-1 to TRBJ1-1; weak D call: TRBD1 (5 bases). Germline V gives CDR1 DFQATT, CDR2 SNEGSKA (reference sequence). This CDR3 has 15 residues. Between the trimmed V and J ends, which lost 5 bases and 0 bases, there was a span of 16 bases. CDR3 sequence: CSAPRGGSLNTEAFF. The DNA of the CDR3 is TGCAGTGCTCCCCGGGGGGGGTCGTTGAACACTGAAGCTTTCTTT.

This clonotype occurred many times. V and J are TRBV18 and TRBJ2-5; no clear D. V gave up 3 bases and J gave up 2 bases, with 4 bases separating them. The CDR3 is 12 residues long. Germline loops: CDR1 KGHSH, CDR2 LQKENI. The CDR3 reads CASSPNQETQYF. In DNA form, the CDR3 reads TGTGCCAGCTCACCCAATCAAGAGACCCAGTACTTC.

This clonotype was observed a few times. The CDR3 DNA reads TGTGCCAGCAGCGGGGGCACTCCGACCTACGAGCAGTACTTC. This gives the protein CASSGGTPTYEQYF. V gene TRBV5-4 combines with J gene TRBJ2-7; D possibly corresponds to TRBD1 (6 bases). In germline, CDR1 is SGHNT, CDR2 YYREEE (reference sequence). CDR3 length: 14 amino acids. V lost 4 bases, J lost 2 bases, and 13 bases lay in between.

The table lists this clonotype with a few counts. The chain joins TRBV5-4 to TRBJ1-1; the D is unclear. From germline, CDR1 is SGHNT and CDR2 YYREEE (reference sequence). V lost 0 bases, J lost 4 bases, and 13 bases lay in between. The CDR3 is 15 residues long. The CDR3 reads CASSLDPALPTEAFF. In nucleotides, the CDR3 is TGTGCCAGCAGCTTGGACCCCGCGCTCCCCACTGAAGCTTTCTTT.

The rearrangement links TRBV5-4 to TRBJ1-1; 7 nucleotides match TRBD1. The germline CDR1 and CDR2 sequences are SGHNT and YYREEE (reference sequence). V lost 3 bases, J lost 8 bases, and 4 bases stayed unmatched. The CDR3 is 12 amino acids. The CDR3 nucleotides are TGTGCCAGCAGCTCGGGACAGATAGAAGCTTTCTTT. Encoded protein: CASSSGQIEAFF.

The rearrangement joins TRBV25-1 to TRBJ1-4; D is ambiguous. Germline loops: CDR1 MGHDK, CDR2 SYGVNS. V was cut by 4 bases and J by 8 bases, with 11 bases left in between. This CDR3 spans 13 amino acids. CDR3 residues: CASSGLSEEKLFF. CDR3 DNA: TGTGCCAGCAGTGGCCTGAGTGAGGAAAAACTGTTTTTT.

This clonotype appeared a few times. The chain has TRBV4-1 and TRBJ1-1; D ambiguous. The CDR3 extends over 13 amino acids. Trimming pared 8 bases from V and 5 bases from J, leaving 15 bases between. Germline V CDR1 and CDR2: MGHRA, YSYEKL. As DNA, the CDR3 is TGCGCCAGCGCTCCGCAGGTGGTGACTGAAGCTTTCTTT. It encodes CASAPQVVTEAFF.

The V gene is TRBV15, the J gene TRBJ2-5; TRBD2 matches 11 bases. The CDR3 totals 17 residues. Trimming removed 5 bases from V and 5 bases from J; junction bases left unmatched: 13. Germline V gene lookup returns CDR1 LNHNV and CDR2 YYDKDF (reference sequence). DNA for the CDR3: TGTGCCACCAGCGGCCGTGCTATAGCGGGGGGGCGTGAGACCCAGTACTTC. This sequence encodes CATSGRAIAGGRETQYF.

The genes are TRBV20-1 and TRBJ2-3, with 7 bases matching TRBD2. Trimming cost V 3 bases and J 0 bases; bases outside gene matches: 3. The CDR3 sequence is 14 residues long. Germline V lookup: CDR1 DFQATT, CDR2 SNEGSKA (reference sequence). The CDR3 is CSASGGWSTDTQYF. CDR3 DNA: TGCAGTGCTAGCGGGGGGTGGAGCACAGATACGCAGTATTTT.

This clonotype was recorded a few times. The rearrangement uses TRBV3-1 and TRBJ2-7; 11 bases align to TRBD2. Germline CDR1 reads LGHDT; CDR2 reads YNNKEL (reference sequence). The CDR3 loop spans 13 amino acids. With 4 bases clipped from V and 12 bases from J, the junction kept 8 bases outside the gene matches. CDR3 protein: CASSPTSGGRTYV. The CDR3 DNA is TGTGCCAGCAGCCCCACTAGCGGGGGCAGGACGTACGTC.